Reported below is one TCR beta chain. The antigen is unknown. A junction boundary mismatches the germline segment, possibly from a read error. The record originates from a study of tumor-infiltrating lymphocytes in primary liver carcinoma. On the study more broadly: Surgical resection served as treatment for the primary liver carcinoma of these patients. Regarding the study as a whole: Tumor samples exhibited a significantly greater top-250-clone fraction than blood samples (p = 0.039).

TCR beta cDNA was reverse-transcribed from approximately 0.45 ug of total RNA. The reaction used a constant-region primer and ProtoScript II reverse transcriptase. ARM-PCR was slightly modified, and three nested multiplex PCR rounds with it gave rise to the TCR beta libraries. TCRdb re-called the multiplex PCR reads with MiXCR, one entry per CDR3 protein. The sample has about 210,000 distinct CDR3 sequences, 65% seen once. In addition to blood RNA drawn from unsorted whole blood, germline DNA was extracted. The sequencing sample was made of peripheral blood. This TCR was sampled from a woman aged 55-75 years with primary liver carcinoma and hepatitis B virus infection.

The CDR3: CASVEGVNNQPQQF. In nucleotides, the CDR3 is TGCGCCAGCGTCGAGGGAGTAAACAATCAGCCCCAGCAATTT. This chain links TRBV4-1 with TRBJ1-5, with D unresolved. Germline CDR1 is MGHRA and CDR2 is YSYEKL. This CDR3 region has 14 residues.